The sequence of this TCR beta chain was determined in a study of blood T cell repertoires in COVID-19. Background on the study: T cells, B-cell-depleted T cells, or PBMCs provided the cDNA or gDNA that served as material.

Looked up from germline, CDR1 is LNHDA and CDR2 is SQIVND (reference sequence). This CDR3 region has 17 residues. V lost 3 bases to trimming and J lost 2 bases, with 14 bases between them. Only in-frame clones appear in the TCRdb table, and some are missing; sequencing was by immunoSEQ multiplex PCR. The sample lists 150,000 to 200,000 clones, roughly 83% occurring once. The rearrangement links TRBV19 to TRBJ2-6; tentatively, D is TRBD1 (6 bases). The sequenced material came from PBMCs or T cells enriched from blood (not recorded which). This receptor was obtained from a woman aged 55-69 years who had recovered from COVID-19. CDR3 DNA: TGTGCCAGTAGTATTCTAAAGGGGGACCCTGGGGCCAACGTCCTGACTTTC. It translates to CASSILKGDPGANVLTF.